What follows are 27 T cell receptor beta chains derived from one specimen sequenced in a study of tumor-infiltrating lymphocytes in oesophageal squamous cell carcinoma. In TCRdb, the PCR reads were re-called with MiXCR into one record per CDR3 protein. The sample records around 18,000 distinct CDR3 sequences, around 44% being singletons. The sample consisted of esophageal tumor tissue. The receptors stem from a male donor with esophageal squamous cell carcinoma.

A single count supports this clonotype. The chain has TRBV7-6 and TRBJ2-5; D is uncertain. Near its end, the DNA agrees better with TRBJ2-1, so the J call may be wrong. The length of the CDR3 is 16 residues. CDR1 and CDR2 (germline): SGHVS, FNYEAQ. CDR3 region: CASSLSGPLGNNEQFF. DNA of the CDR3: TGTGCCAGCAGCTTATCGGGCCCTTTAGGGAACAATGAGCAGTTCTTC.

The gene calls are TRBV10-2 and TRBJ2-3, with D perhaps assigned TRBD1 or TRBD2 (6 bases each). The DNA end favors TRBJ2-1, so the J call may be wrong. This CDR3 comprises 15 residues. In germline, CDR1 is WSHSY, CDR2 SAAADI. The DNA for the CDR3 is TGCGCCAGCAGGTGGGGGGCCAGCTCCTACAATGAGCAGTTCTTC. It codes for CASRWGASSYNEQFF.

This clonotype has ten or more counts. V usage is TRBV5-8 and J usage is TRBJ2-5, with D perhaps matching TRBD1 (6 bases). The V gene lost 9 bases and the J gene lost 4 bases, with 16 bases spanning the gap. In germline, CDR1 is SGHTS, CDR2 YDEGEE. The CDR3 contains 13 residues. Here the CDR3 DNA reads TGTGCCACCGCACAGGGTCCAGGAGAGACCCAGTACTTC. Protein product: CATAQGPGETQYF.

V gene TRBV7-3 combines with J gene TRBJ1-6; D unresolved. The DNA end lines up better with TRBJ2-5; the J call may be wrong. The CDR3 runs 14 residues. Germline assignment: CDR1 SGHTA and CDR2 FQGTGA. The CDR3 here is CASSLKYIWETQYF. In DNA form, the CDR3 reads TGTGCCAGCAGCTTAAAGTATATTTGGGAGACCCAGTACTTC.

The DNA of the CDR3 is TGTGCCAGCAGATCAGGGCTTAGCACAGATACGCAGTATTTT. Protein: CASRSGLSTDTQYF. The chain employs TRBV6-8 and TRBJ2-3; perhaps TRBD1 as D (5 bases). Trimming cost V 6 bases and J 0 bases, with 10 bases left between them. Germline loops: CDR1 MNHGY, CDR2 SAAAGT. This CDR3 spans 14 amino acids.

This clonotype was detected only a few times. The rearrangement links TRBV7-8 to TRBJ2-5; no reliable D call. The DNA end favors TRBJ2-7, so the J call may be wrong. The length of the CDR3 is 15 residues. Germline assignment: CDR1 SGHVS and CDR2 FQNEAQ. The CDR3 coding sequence is TGTGCCAGCAGCTTCGGACCACTCGTCGGGTACGAGCAGTACTTC. Translation: CASSFGPLVGYEQYF.

The rearrangement uses TRBV7-2 and TRBJ2-7; tentative D call: TRBD1 (6 bases). Deletions cut 1 base from V and 4 bases from J, with 8 bases between. Per germline, CDR1 SGHTA and CDR2 FQGNSA. The CDR3 is made up of 13 amino acids. CDR3 in amino acids: CASSLGTEYEQYF. CDR3 DNA sequence: TGTGCCAGCAGCTTAGGGACAGAGTACGAGCAGTACTTC.

The chain combines TRBV6-6 with TRBJ1-1; TRBD2 is a possible D gene (5 bases). The tail of the sequence fits TRBJ2-3 better, so the J call may be wrong. Germline CDR1 is MNHNY and CDR2 is SVGAGI (reference sequence). The CDR3 totals 14 residues. This CDR3 reads CATTRGSLVDTQYF. CDR3 DNA: TGTGCCACCACCCGGGGTTCCCTCGTAGATACGCAGTATTTT.

In its sample, this clonotype was seen many times. The chain has TRBV6-1 and TRBJ2-3; D remains ambiguous. V was trimmed by 5 bases and J by 3 bases, leaving 3 bases between them. CDR1 and CDR2 (germline): MNHNS, SASEGT. The CDR3 consists of 11 residues. This CDR3 reads CASSSTDTQYF. The DNA of the CDR3 is TGTGCCAGCAGTTCAACAGATACGCAGTATTTT.

As regards this clonotype: This likely comes from a read error, as the CDR3 has no conserved phenylalanine or tryptophan at its end. It is unclear where the CDR3 begins or ends on the DNA, so no DNA is shown, and the CDR3 is as TCRdb lists it. The rearrangement uses TRBV12-3 or TRBV12-4 and TRBJ2-1; the table's D call, TRBD1, was not checked against the DNA. The CDR3 spans 17 amino acids, including both terminal residues. CDR3 loop: CASSFSTGGSYGYTFGS.

The chain recombines TRBV7-3 with TRBJ1-5; possible D gene TRBD1, 6 bases. The CDR3 sequence is 16 residues long. Germline CDR1 is SGHTA and CDR2 is FQGTGA. The V gene lost 2 bases and the J gene lost 0 bases, with 11 bases spanning the gap. The CDR3 spells CASSLAGQYSNQPQHF. DNA of the CDR3: TGTGCCAGCAGCTTAGCGGGACAATATAGCAATCAGCCCCAGCATTTT.

The sample holds many counts of this clonotype. The V gene is TRBV10-3, the J gene TRBJ2-7, with TRBD1 as a possible D gene (5 bases). The germline gives CDR1 ENHRY, CDR2 SYGVKD. The CDR3 extends over 15 amino acids. V was cut by 0 bases and J by 3 bases, with 12 bases left in between. This CDR3 is CAISESLSQDYEQYF. The CDR3 DNA reads as TGTGCCATCAGTGAGTCATTGTCACAGGACTACGAGCAGTACTTC.

The genes are TRBV7-6 and TRBJ1-1; D is perhaps TRBD2 (5 bases). The J call may be wrong; the DNA end is better matched by TRBJ2-5. Germline V CDR1 and CDR2: SGHVS, FNYEAQ. CDR3 length equals 11 residues. The CDR3 here is CASSVRGTQYF. The CDR3 DNA reads TGTGCCAGCAGCGTCCGGGGGACCCAGTACTTC.

A few counts support this clonotype. The chain joins TRBV7-9 to TRBJ2-1, with a possible D match to TRBD2 (6 bases). Trimming left V 1 base short and J 9 bases short, with 13 bases between. The CDR3 has 14 residues. CDR1 SEHNR and CDR2 FQNEAQ come from the germline V gene (reference sequence). The CDR3 bases are TGTGCCAGCAGCTTAGATTTATGGGACTCTGAGCAGTTCTTC. This sequence encodes CASSLDLWDSEQFF.

The gene calls are TRBV7-2 and TRBJ2-3; D is unclear. The DNA end lines up better with TRBJ2-7; the J call may be wrong. This CDR3 spans 13 amino acids. Germline V lookup: CDR1 SGHTA, CDR2 FQGNSA. CDR3 residues: CASSLGNFDEQYF. CDR3 DNA: TGTGCCAGCAGCTTAGGCAATTTCGACGAGCAGTACTTC.

The CDR3 reads CASSFLLGRSLGGEQYF. The CDR3, as DNA: TGTGCCAGCAGCTTTTTACTCGGCCGCTCATTGGGGGGCGAGCAGTACTTC. V gene TRBV7-3 combines with J gene TRBJ2-7; a weak D match, TRBD2 (6 bases). The V and J ends lost 3 bases and 6 bases respectively, with 24 bases between them. CDR1 SGHTA and CDR2 FQGTGA come from the germline V gene. The CDR3 sequence is 17 residues long.

The CDR3 sequence: CASTGFHEQYF. In DNA, the CDR3 is TGTGCCAGCACTGGGTTCCATGAGCAGTACTTC. V and J are TRBV28 and TRBJ2-6; D is ambiguous. The DNA end is more similar to TRBJ2-7, so the J call may be wrong. Germline loops: CDR1 MDHEN, CDR2 SYDVKM. The CDR3 runs 11 residues.

There are many counts of this clonotype. The chain links TRBV6-1 to TRBJ1-5; 8 nucleotides align to TRBD1. Unmatched junction bases numbered 10, after V lost 5 bases and J lost 7 bases. CDR3 length: 15 amino acids. Germline V gene sequence: CDR1 MNHNS, CDR2 SASEGT. The DNA of the CDR3 is TGTGCCAGCAGTTCGGGACAGGCCATAAGACAGCCCCAGCATTTT. This translates into CASSSGQAIRQPQHF.

The gene calls are TRBV7-6 and TRBJ2-5; possibly TRBD2 for D (6 bases). The J call is doubtful: the DNA matches TRBJ2-7 better. Germline loops: CDR1 SGHVS, CDR2 FNYEAQ. This CDR3 comprises 16 residues. CDR3 sequence (DNA): TGTGCCAGCAGCTACCGGATTGGCGGGGCGGCCTACGAGCAGTACTTC. This sequence encodes CASSYRIGGAAYEQYF.

The rearrangement links TRBV28 to TRBJ2-2; 7 nucleotides match TRBD2. This CDR3 is built from 15 residues. The V segment lost 5 bases and the J segment 4 bases; nucleotides outside the gene matches: 7. Germline loops: CDR1 MDHEN, CDR2 SYDVKM. CDR3 protein: CASSPWGRATGELFF. The CDR3 coding sequence is TGTGCCAGCAGTCCGTGGGGGAGGGCCACCGGGGAGCTGTTTTTT.

This clonotype showed up many times. This may be a read error, as it is one base from a much larger clone. This chain links TRBV5-1 with TRBJ2-7, with D possibly matching TRBD1 (6 bases). V lost 0 bases to trimming and J lost 7 bases, with 23 bases between them. The germline V gene has CDR1 SGHRS and CDR2 YFSETQ. The CDR3 extends over 17 amino acids. The CDR3 DNA follows: TGCGCCAGCAGCTTGGCCGTAGTCCCAGGGGTCTACAATGAGCAGTACTTC. Encoded protein: CASSLAVVPGVYNEQYF.

By sample fraction, this clonotype is medium-sized. The chain employs TRBV6-6 and TRBJ1-2; 7 bases map to TRBD1. CDR3 length: 15 residues. Germline-derived CDR1 and CDR2 are MNHNY and SVGAGI (reference sequence). Trimming cost V 2 bases and J 7 bases; bases outside gene matches: 10. The CDR3 region is CASSYVGRQGAGYTF. CDR3 in DNA: TGTGCCAGCAGTTACGTGGGGAGACAGGGCGCTGGCTACACCTTC.

This clonotype was detected many times. The chain combines TRBV6-1 with TRBJ1-2, with a weak D call TRBD1 (5 bases). The CDR3 has 12 residues. V was trimmed by 8 bases and J by 5 bases, leaving 12 bases between them. Germline-derived CDR1 and CDR2 are MNHNS and SASEGT. CDR3 bases: TGTGCCAGCCAAGGTCAGGGATATGGCTACACCTTC. Residues: CASQGQGYGYTF.

This chain connects TRBV7-2 to TRBJ2-2; 11 bases map to TRBD2. The junction had 4 bases not matched to a gene; V was cut back by 4 bases and J by 6 bases. Per the germline V gene, CDR1 is SGHTA and CDR2 is FQGNSA. The CDR3 consists of 15 residues. The CDR3 DNA reads TGTGCCAGCAGCTCGACTAGCGGGGCTGCCGGGGAGCTGTTTTTT. Its translation is CASSSTSGAAGELFF.

The chain carries TRBV7-8 and TRBJ2-3; tentatively, D is TRBD1 (5 bases). The germline V and J ends were trimmed by 6 bases and 2 bases, with 15 bases remaining between them. The germline V gene encodes CDR1 SGHVS and CDR2 FQNEAQ. The CDR3 extends over 15 amino acids. For the CDR3, the DNA is TGTGCCAGCAGGCCGGACACTTCTACCACAGATACGCAGTATTTT. Encoded protein: CASRPDTSTTDTQYF.

This clonotype was seen many times. Compared with germline, one end of the junction differs, possibly owing to a read error. The chain is built from TRBV28 and TRBJ2-7; D remains unclear. Germline CDR1 is MDHEN and CDR2 is SYDVKM. This CDR3 is 15 amino acids long. The CDR3 DNA reads TGTGCCAGCAGTTTCGGGTGGAACTTTAATTCACCCCTCCACTTC. It specifies CASSFGWNFNSPLHF.

DNA for the CDR3: TGCAGTGCTAGAGACAGGACGGACTCCTACGAGCAGTACTTC. Its translation: CSARDRTDSYEQYF. The chain has TRBV20-1 and TRBJ2-1; no firm D call. The end of the DNA is better explained by TRBJ2-7, so the J call may be wrong. Germline CDR1 DFQATT, CDR2 SNEGSKA (reference sequence). This CDR3 is 14 amino acids long.